Included here is one TCR beta chain sequence, with context. The record originates from a study of shared clonotypes between healthy human individuals. Naive CD45RA+ and memory CD45RA-negative subsets were split from CD4+ cells. Germline V gene data show CDR1 as SGDLS and CDR2 as YYNGEE. The CDR3 consists of 13 residues. The V and J ends lost 6 bases and 4 bases, in that order; junction bases with no gene match: 4. Only in-frame clones appear in the TCRdb table, and some are missing; sequencing was by immunoSEQ multiplex PCR. The repertoire holds over a million clones, with roughly 95% as singletons. The receptor comes from a man aged 25 to 40 in good health. The rearrangement uses TRBV9 and TRBJ1-1; TRBD1 matches at 9 bases. The sample taken for sequencing was naive CD4+ T cells sorted from blood. Subset given: CD45RA+ positively selected. The CDR3 sequence is CASTDRGGTEAFF. The CDR3 DNA sequence: TGTGCCAGCACGGACAGGGGTGGCACTGAAGCTTTCTTT.